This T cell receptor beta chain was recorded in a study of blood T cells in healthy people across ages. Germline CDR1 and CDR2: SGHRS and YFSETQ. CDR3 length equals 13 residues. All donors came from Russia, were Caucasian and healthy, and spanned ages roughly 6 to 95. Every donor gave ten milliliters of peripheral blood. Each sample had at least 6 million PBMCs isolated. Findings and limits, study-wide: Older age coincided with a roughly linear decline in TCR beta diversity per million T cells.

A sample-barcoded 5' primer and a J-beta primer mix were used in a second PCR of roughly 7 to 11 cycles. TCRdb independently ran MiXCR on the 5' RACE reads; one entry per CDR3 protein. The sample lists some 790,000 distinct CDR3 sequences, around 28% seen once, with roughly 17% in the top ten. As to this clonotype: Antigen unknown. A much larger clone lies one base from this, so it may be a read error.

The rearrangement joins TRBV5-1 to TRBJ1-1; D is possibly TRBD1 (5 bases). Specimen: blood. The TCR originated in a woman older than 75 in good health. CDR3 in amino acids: CASSQTVNAEAFF. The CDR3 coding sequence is TGCGCCAGCAGCCAGACAGTGAACGCTGAAGCTTTCTTT.